This TCR beta chain appears in the sequencing data of a study of vaccination and CD4 T cells after COVID-19 (dated by TCRdb to about 2022). Background for the entire study: Convalescent patients had a positive SARS-CoV-2 result on nasal swab PCR, and of these patients, fewer than ten had mild disease and one had severe disease. The convalescent cohort included six males and four females, with two Hispanic individuals, seven Caucasians, two Asians and one multiracial person. Two doses of either the Pfizer-BioNTech BNT162b2 vaccine (n=8) or the Moderna mRNA-1273 vaccine (n=2) were administered to participants. Post-COVID blood samples were collected from convalescent patients a median of roughly 100 days after diagnosis, with a range of about 35 to 180 days. The time from the second vaccine dose to post-vaccine blood sampling had a median of roughly 72 days and ranged from about 14 to 250 days. Overlapping spike peptide pools from SARS-CoV-2 and from the common cold coronaviruses HCoV-NL63, HCoV-OC43 and HCoV-229E were used as culture stimuli. Control cultures received a CEFX viral epitope pool as the positive control, an HIV-1 Nef peptide pool as the negative control, or no peptide. In around 9 COVID-19 convalescent patients and several infection-naive healthy vaccine recipients, researchers compared the spike-specific CD4+ TCR repertoire from before mRNA vaccination with the repertoire from after. What the research found in general, with its limitations: Of the vaccine-specific clones in convalescent patients, 304 of 307, or nearly all, reacted only to SARS-CoV-2 spike and did not cross-react with common cold coronaviruses. Only a relatively small number of convalescent patients were included in the study, and early timepoints following natural infection were not analyzed. The median number of SARS-CoV-2-reactive clonotypes rose from under 25 after infection to roughly 38 after vaccination, but the change was not significant. In convalescent patients, a median around 90% of post-vaccine SARS-CoV-2-reactive clones were detected only after vaccination, suggesting vaccine-specific priming.

V was cut back by 0 bases and J by 7 bases, leaving a gap of 13 bases between them. The germline V gene gives CDR1 as SGDLS and CDR2 as YYNGEE. From the cysteine up to the phenylalanine, the CDR3 has a length of 14 residues. Only the CDR3 portion is preserved as DNA: 42 bases, with reading frame beginning at the first base. About this clonotype: The antigen this receptor binds is unknown. No much larger clone exists at a distance of one base, and base qualities are not known.

The sample's treatment or condition label, decoded: 10-day PBMC culture with coronavirus spike peptide pools or control peptides (ViraFEST assay). The ViraFEST assay was used in the study, in which antigen-specific T cells were expanded with peptide pools and expanded clonotypes were subsequently identified by TCR sequencing. The convalescent patients' positive SARS-CoV-2 PCR tests fell between March and December 2020, which was before the Alpha, Beta and Delta variants emerged in the United States. Approximately 2.1 million PBMCs per well were cultured in IMDM with approximately 5.5% human AB serum and around 10 IU/ml IL-2, plus 10 ug/ml peptide pools. Half of the culture medium was replaced with fresh IL-2-containing medium on days 3 and 7. After around 11 days of culture, CD4+ T cells were isolated by negative selection with the EasySep CD4+ T cell isolation kit. PBMCs were separated from whole blood using Ficoll-Paque Plus gradient centrifugation and then either used fresh or cryopreserved at -140C. Culture conditions were generally each tested in triplicate wells.

Library generation was performed with PCR. At the Johns Hopkins FTIC core, DNA from the cultured CD4+ T cells underwent TCR sequencing with the Oncomine TCR Beta short-read assay. The QIAamp micro DNA kit was used to extract genomic DNA from the cultured CD4+ T cells. The Oncomine TCR Beta libraries from cultured CD4+ T cells were pooled using unique dual indexes and then sequenced on an Illumina iSeq 100. The paper's data handling went like this. Non-productive sequences were filtered out, and CDR3s that did not start with C, did not end with F or W, or were shorter than 7 amino acids were discarded. The MANAFEST web application identified antigen-specific clonotypes by comparing peptide-stimulated wells against reference wells and other culture wells. For a clone to be called positive, the clone needed an FDR below 0.05, an odds ratio above 5, and a productive frequency above 0.1% in at least two of three replicate wells. Clonotypes that were significantly expanded in both SARS-CoV-2 spike wells and at least one common cold coronavirus spike condition were defined as cross-reactive. Similarity between CDR3 sequences was evaluated in R version 3.6.1 using Levenshtein distances (stringdist) and unrooted phylogenetic trees (ape). TCRdb's own reprocessing of the public reads used fastp at Q25 and MiXCR and kept productive beta chains. CDR3 protein sequences are deduplicated, and each keeps its most common genes and DNA. These V and J calls are TCRdb output, not the study's own analysis. Across this sample there are roughly 15,000 distinct CDR3 sequences, with 51% seen only once. Clones ranked in the top ten supply 10% of the sample.

The chain couples TRBV9 to TRBJ1-2, with no confident D gene call. The receptor's source is a human donor who had recovered from COVID-19. Source: CD4+ T cells from blood, cultured in vitro, taken before SARS-CoV-2 vaccination. The DNA is as follows: TGTGCCAGCAGCGTAGATGGCCACTGGGGTGGCTACACCTTC. This sequence encodes CASSVDGHWGGYTF.